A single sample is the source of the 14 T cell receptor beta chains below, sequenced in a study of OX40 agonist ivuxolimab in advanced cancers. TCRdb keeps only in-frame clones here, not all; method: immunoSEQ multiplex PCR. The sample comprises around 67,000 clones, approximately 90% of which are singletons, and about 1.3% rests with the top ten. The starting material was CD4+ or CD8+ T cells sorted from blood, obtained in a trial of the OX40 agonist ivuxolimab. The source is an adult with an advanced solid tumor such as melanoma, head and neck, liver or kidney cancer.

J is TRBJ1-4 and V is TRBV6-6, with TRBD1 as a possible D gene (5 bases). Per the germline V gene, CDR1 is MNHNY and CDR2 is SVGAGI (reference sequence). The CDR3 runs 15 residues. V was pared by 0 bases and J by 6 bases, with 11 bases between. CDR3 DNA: TGTGCCAGCAGTTACTCGGGGCAGGGCCATGAAAAACTGTTTTTT. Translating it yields CASSYSGQGHEKLFF.

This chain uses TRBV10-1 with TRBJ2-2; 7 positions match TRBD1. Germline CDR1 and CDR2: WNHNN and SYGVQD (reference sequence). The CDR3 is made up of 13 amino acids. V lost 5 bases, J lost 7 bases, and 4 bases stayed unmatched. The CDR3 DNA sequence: TGCGCCAGCAGTAGCACAGGGGTCGGGGAGCTGTTTTTT. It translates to CASSSTGVGELFF.

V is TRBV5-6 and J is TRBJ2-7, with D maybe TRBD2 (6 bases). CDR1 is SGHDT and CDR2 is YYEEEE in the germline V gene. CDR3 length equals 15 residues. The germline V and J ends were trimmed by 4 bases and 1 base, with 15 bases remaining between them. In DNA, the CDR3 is TGTGCCAGCAGCAGGGGAGGCCTACGATCCTACGAGCAGTACTTC. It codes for CASSRGGLRSYEQYF.

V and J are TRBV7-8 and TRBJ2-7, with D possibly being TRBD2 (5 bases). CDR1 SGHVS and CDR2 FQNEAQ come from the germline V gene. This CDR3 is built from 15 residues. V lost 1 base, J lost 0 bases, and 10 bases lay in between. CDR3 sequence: CASSLGTPSSYEQYF. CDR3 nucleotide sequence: TGTGCCAGCAGCTTAGGGACTCCAAGCTCCTACGAGCAGTACTTC.

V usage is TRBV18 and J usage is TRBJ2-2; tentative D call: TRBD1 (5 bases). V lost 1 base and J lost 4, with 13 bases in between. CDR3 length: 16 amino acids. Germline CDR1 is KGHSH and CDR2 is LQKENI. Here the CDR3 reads CASSPRAGSTTGELFF. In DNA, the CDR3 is TGTGCCAGCTCACCACGGGCAGGGTCTACCACCGGGGAGCTGTTTTTT.

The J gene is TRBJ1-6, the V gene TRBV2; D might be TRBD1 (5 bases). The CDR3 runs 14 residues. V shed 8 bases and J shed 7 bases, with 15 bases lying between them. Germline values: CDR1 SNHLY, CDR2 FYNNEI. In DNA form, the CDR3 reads TGTGCCAGCGTGGGGGAAGGATCAAATTCACCCCTCCACTTT. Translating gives CASVGEGSNSPLHF.

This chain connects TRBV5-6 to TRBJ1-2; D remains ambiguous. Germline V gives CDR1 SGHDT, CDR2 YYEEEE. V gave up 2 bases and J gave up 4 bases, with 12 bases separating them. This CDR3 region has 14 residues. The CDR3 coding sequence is TGTGCCAGCAGCTTCTTCGACCTTATCTATGGCTACACCTTC. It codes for CASSFFDLIYGYTF. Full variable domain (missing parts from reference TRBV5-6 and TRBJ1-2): DAGVTQSPTHLIKTRGQQVTLRCSPKSGHDTVSWYQQALGQGPQFIFQYYEEEERQRGNFPDRFSGHQFPNYSSELNVNALLLGDSALYLCASSFFDLIYGYTFGSGTRLTVV.

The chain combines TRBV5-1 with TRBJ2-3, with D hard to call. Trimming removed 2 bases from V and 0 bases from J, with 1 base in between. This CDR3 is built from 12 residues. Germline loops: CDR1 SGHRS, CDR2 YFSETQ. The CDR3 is CASSFSTDTQYF. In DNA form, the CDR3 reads TGCGCCAGCAGCTTTAGCACAGATACGCAGTATTTT.

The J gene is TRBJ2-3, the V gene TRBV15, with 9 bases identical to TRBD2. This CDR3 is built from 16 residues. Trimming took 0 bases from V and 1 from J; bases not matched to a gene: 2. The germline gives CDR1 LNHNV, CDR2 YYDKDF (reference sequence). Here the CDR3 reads CATSRDLAGGTDTQYF. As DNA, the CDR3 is TGTGCCACCAGCAGAGATTTAGCGGGAGGCACAGATACGCAGTATTTT.

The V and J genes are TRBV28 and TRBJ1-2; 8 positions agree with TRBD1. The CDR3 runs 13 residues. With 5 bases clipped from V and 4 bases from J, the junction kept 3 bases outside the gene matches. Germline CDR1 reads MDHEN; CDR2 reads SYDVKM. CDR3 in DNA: TGTGCCAGCAGTCGACAGGGGTTCTATGGCTACACCTTC. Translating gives CASSRQGFYGYTF.

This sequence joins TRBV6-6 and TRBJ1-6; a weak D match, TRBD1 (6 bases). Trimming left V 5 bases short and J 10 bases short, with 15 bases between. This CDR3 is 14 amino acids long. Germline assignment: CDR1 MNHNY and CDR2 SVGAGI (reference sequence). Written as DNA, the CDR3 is TGTGCCAGCAGTCCCGAGGGGGGGCAATCACCCCTCCACTTT. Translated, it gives CASSPEGGQSPLHF.

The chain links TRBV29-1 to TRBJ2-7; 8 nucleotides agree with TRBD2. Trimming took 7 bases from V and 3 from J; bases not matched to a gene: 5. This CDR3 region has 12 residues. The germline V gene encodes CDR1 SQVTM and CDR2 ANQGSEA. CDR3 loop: CSAGGRVYEQYF. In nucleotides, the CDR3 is TGCAGCGCGGGGGGGAGGGTCTACGAGCAGTACTTC.

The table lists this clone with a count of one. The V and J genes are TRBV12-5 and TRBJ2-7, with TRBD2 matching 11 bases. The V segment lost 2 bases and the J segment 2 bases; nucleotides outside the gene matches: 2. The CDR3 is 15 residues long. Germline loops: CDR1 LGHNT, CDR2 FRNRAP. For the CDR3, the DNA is TGTGCTAGTGGTTTGTCGACTAGCGGGGCCTACGAGCAGTACTTC. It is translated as CASGLSTSGAYEQYF.

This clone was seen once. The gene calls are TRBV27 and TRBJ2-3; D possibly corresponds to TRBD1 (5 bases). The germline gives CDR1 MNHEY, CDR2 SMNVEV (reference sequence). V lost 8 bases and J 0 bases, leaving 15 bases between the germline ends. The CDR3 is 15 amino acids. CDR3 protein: CASAKGKYSTDTQYF. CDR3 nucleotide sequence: TGTGCCAGCGCAAAGGGGAAATATAGCACAGATACGCAGTATTTT.